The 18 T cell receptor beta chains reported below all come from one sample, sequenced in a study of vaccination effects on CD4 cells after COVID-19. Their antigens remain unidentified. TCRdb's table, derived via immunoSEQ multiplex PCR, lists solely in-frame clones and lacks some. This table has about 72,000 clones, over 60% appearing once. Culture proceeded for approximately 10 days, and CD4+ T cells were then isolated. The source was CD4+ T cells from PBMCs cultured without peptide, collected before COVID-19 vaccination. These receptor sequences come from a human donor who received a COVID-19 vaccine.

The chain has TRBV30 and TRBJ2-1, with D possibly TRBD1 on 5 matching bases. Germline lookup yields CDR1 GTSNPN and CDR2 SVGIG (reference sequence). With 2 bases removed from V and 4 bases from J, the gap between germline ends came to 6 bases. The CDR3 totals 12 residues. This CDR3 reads CAWSSGYNEQFF. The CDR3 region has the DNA TGTGCCTGGAGTTCAGGGTACAATGAGCAGTTCTTC.

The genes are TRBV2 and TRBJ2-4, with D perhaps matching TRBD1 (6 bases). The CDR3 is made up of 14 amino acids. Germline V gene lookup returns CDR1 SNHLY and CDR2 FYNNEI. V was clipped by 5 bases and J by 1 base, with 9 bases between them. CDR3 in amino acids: CASSSQGAKNIQYF. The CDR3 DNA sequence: TGTGCCAGCAGTTCCCAGGGGGCCAAAAACATTCAGTACTTC.

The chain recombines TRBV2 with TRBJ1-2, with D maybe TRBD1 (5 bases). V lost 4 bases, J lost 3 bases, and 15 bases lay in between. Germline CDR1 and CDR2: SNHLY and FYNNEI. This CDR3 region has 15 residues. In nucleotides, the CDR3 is TGTGCCAGCAGTGGTGTTTTCAGGGAGGACTATGGCTACACCTTC. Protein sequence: CASSGVFREDYGYTF.

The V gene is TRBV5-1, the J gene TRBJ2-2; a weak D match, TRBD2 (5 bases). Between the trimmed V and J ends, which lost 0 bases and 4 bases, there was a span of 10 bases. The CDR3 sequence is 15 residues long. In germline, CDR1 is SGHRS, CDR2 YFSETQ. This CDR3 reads CASSLDAGGTGELFF. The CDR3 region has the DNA TGCGCCAGCAGCTTGGACGCTGGAGGCACCGGGGAGCTGTTTTTT.

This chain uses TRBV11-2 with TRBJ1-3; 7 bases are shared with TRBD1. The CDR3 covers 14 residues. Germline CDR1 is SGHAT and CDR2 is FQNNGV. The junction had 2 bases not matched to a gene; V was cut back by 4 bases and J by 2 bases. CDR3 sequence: CASSSTGAGNTIYF. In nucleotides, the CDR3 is TGTGCCAGCAGCTCCACAGGGGCTGGAAACACCATATATTTT.

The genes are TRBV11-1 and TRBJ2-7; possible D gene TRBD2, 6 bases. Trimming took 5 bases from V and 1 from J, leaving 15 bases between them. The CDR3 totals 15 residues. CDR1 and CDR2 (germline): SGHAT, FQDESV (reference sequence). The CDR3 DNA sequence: TGTGCCAGCAGCCACGGACGGGGGTTATCCTACGAGCAGTACGTC. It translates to CASSHGRGLSYEQYV.

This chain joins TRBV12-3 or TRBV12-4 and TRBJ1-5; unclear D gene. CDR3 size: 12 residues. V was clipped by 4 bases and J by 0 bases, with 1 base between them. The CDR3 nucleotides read TGTGCCAGCAGTTATAGCAATCAGCCCCAGCATTTT. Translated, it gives CASSYSNQPQHF.

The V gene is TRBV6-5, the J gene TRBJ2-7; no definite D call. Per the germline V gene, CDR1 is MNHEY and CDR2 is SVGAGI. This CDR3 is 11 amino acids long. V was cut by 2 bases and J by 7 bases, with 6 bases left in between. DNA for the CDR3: TGTGCCAGCAGTTACATGGGGGAGCAGTACGTC. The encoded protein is CASSYMGEQYV.

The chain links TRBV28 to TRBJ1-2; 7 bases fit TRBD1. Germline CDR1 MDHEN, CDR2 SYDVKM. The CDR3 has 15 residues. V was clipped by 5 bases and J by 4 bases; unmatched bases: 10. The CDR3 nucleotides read TGTGCCAGCAGTGCCCCAGGGGGAAAAGTCTATGGCTACACCTTC. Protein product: CASSAPGGKVYGYTF.

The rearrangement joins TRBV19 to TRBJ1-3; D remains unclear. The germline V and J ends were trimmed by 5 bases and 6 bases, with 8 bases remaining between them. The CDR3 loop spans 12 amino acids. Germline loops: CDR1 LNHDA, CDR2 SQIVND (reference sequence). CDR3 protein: CASSSVINTIYF. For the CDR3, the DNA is TGTGCCAGTAGTTCCGTCATAAACACCATATATTTT.

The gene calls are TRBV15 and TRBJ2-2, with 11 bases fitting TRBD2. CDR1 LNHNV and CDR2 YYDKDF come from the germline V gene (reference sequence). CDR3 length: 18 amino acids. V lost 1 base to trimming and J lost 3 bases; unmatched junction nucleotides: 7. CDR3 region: CATSRVGLAGGYTGELFF. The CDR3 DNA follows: TGTGCCACCAGCAGAGTTGGGCTAGCGGGGGGCTACACCGGGGAGCTGTTTTTT.

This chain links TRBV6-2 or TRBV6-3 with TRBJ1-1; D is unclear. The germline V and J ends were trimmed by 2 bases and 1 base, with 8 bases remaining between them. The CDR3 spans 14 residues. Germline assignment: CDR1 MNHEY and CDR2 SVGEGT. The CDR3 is CASSYEPANTEAFF. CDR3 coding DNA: TGTGCCAGCAGTTACGAGCCGGCGAACACTGAAGCTTTCTTT.

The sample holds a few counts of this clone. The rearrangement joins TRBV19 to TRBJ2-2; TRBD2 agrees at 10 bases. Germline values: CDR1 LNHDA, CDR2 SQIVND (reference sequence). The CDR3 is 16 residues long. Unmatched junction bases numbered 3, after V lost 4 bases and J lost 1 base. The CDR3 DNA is TGTGCCAGTAGTAACCCTAGCGGGGGGAACACCGGGGAGCTGTTTTTT. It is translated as CASSNPSGGNTGELFF. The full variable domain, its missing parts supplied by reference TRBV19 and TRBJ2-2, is DGGITQSPKYLFRKEGQNVTLSCEQNLNHDAMYWYRQDPGQGLRLIYYSQIVNDFQKGDIAEGYSVSREKKESFPLTVTSAQKNPTAFYLCASSNPSGGNTGELFFGEGSRLTVL.

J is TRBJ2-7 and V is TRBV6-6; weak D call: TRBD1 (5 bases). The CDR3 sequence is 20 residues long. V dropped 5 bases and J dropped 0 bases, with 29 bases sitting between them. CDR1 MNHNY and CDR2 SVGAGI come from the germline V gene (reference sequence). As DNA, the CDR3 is TGTGCCAGCAGTCAGCCCGGCGCCCTCACAGGTTCAACTTTCTCCTACGAGCAGTACGTC. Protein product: CASSQPGALTGSTFSYEQYV.

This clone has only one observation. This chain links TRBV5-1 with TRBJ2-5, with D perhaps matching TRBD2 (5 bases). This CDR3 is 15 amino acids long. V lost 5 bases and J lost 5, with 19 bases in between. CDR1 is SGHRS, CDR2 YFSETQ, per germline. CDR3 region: CASSLAGTLMETQYF. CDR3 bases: TGCGCCAGCAGTCTGGCGGGTACGCTAATGGAGACCCAGTACTTC.

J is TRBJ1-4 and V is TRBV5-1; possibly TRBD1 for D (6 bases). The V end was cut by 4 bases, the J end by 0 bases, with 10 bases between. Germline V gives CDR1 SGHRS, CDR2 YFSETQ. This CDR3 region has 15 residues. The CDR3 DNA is TGCGCCAGCAGCCTGAACAGGGCAACTAATGAAAAACTGTTTTTT. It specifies CASSLNRATNEKLFF.

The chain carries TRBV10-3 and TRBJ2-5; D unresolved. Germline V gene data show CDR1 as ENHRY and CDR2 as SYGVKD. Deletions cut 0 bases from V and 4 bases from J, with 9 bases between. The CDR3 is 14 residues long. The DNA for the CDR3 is TGTGCCATCAGTGAGTCGGTAGTTCTAGAGACCCAGTACTTC. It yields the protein CAISESVVLETQYF.

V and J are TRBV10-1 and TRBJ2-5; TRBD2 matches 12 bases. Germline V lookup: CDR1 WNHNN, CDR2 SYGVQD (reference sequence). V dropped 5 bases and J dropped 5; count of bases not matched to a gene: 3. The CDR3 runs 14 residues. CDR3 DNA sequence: TGCGCCAGCAGTCGGACTAGCGGGGACGAGACCCAGTACTTC. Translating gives CASSRTSGDETQYF.